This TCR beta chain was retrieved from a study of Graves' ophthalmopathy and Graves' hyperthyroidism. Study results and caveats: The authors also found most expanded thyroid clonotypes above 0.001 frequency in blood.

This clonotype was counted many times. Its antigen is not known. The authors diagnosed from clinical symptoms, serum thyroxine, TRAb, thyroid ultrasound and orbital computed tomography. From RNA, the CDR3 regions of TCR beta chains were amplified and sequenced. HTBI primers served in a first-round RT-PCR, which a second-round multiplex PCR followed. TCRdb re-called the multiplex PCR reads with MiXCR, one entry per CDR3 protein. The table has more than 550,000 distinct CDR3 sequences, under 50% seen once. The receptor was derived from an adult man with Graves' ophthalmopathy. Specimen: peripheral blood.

This chain's CDR3 is CATSDLPGQGAGGELFF. In DNA form, the CDR3 reads TGTGCCACCAGTGATTTGCCGGGACAGGGGGCCGGCGGGGAGCTGTTTTTT. The chain couples TRBV24-1 to TRBJ2-2; TRBD1 matches at 12 bases. Germline V gene sequence: CDR1 KGHDR, CDR2 SFDVKD. This CDR3 is built from 17 residues. The V segment lost 0 bases and the J segment 7 bases; nucleotides outside the gene matches: 5.